Listed below are T cell receptor beta chains from one sample, sequenced in a study of CD8+ T cells in alopecia areata. The repertoire was sequenced with immunoSEQ multiplex PCR; TCRdb's copy has only in-frame clones and lacks some. The repertoire holds over 95,000 clones, with 41% as singletons. Material: CD4+ T cells sorted from blood. The receptor set was obtained from a human donor with alopecia areata. Each CDR3 is given with its conserved first and last residue. A D gene is named only where the DNA matches it firmly. Where a row states a size, it is once, few, many or the class of an expanded clone; other rows omit it.

size | D | J | V | CDR3 | DNA
- | - | TRBJ2-2 | TRBV5-1 | CASTSIVSGELFF | TGCGCCAGCACATCAATAGTCTCCGGGGAGCTGTTTTTT
few | TRBD2 | TRBJ2-7 | TRBV5-4 | CASSTGLAGINEQYF | TGTGCCAGCAGCACGGGACTAGCGGGGATAAACGAGCAGTACTTC
few | TRBD2 | TRBJ2-2 | TRBV7-6 | CASSARLAGGHDTGELFF | TGTGCCAGCAGCGCTCGACTAGCGGGGGGGCATGACACCGGGGAGCTGTTTTTT
few | - | TRBJ2-1 | TRBV7-9 | CASSWTVGDPNNEQFF | TGTGCCAGCAGCTGGACAGTAGGGGACCCAAACAATGAGCAGTTCTTC
- | - | TRBJ1-5 | TRBV27 | CASTELGAGNQPQHF | TGTGCCAGCACGGAATTGGGGGCTGGCAATCAGCCCCAGCATTTT
few | - | TRBJ1-2 | TRBV30 | CAWSIAPGFPSGYTF | TGTGCCTGGAGTATTGCCCCCGGATTTCCGTCGGGCTACACCTTC
- | - | TRBJ2-5 | TRBV14 | CASSQARGRETQYF | TGTGCCAGCAGCCAAGCTAGGGGAAGAGAGACCCAGTACTTC
- | - | TRBJ2-3 | TRBV27 | CASSLWGDSSTDTQYF | TGTGCCAGCAGTTTATGGGGGGACTCGTCCACAGATACGCAGTATTTT
- | - | TRBJ1-1 | TRBV18 | CASSPDSLVIEAFF | TGTGCCAGCTCACCCGACAGCCTGGTGATAGAAGCTTTCTTT
once | - | TRBJ1-1 | TRBV6-1 | CASTFLGRNTEAFF | TGTGCCAGCACGTTTTTGGGGAGGAACACTGAAGCTTTCTTT
- | - | TRBJ1-2 | TRBV30 | CAWSVVGARGYTF | TGTGCCTGGAGTGTTGTGGGGGCGAGAGGCTACACCTTC
- | TRBD2 | TRBJ2-5 | TRBV7-2 | CASSSAVTSGQETQYF | TGTGCCAGCAGCTCTGCCGTTACTAGCGGACAAGAGACCCAGTACTTC
- | - | TRBJ2-5 | TRBV5-6 | CASSLVYSLIQETQYF | TGTGCCAGCAGCTTGGTTTACAGCCTGATCCAAGAGACCCAGTACTTC
once | - | TRBJ2-7 | TRBV29-1 | CSVEDGWQAGGEQYF | TGCAGCGTTGAAGATGGGTGGCAGGCGGGTGGGGAGCAGTACTTC
- | - | TRBJ1-1 | TRBV21-1 | CASSKAGQVNTEAFF | TGTGCCAGCAGCAAAGCTGGACAGGTGAACACTGAAGCTTTCTTT
- | - | TRBJ2-5 | TRBV5-1 | CASSLNRGGRETQYF | TGCGCCAGCAGCTTAAACAGGGGAGGTAGGGAGACCCAGTACTTC
- | - | TRBJ1-2 | TRBV30 | CAWSTGNYGYTF | TGTGCCTGGAGCACAGGGAACTATGGCTACACCTTC
- | - | TRBJ2-5 | TRBV7-9 | CASSRGGLETQYF | TGTGCCAGCAGCAGAGGGGGACTGGAGACCCAGTACTTC
few | - | TRBJ1-2 | TRBV7-8 | CASSLGRADQRGYTF | TGTGCCAGCAGCTTAGGTCGGGCAGACCAGAGAGGCTACACCTTC
few | TRBD1 | TRBJ2-2 | TRBV7-2 | CASSFDGTGFTGELFF | TGTGCCAGCAGTTTCGACGGGACAGGGTTCACCGGGGAGCTGTTTTTT
- | TRBD2 | TRBJ2-7 | TRBV4-1 | CASTIDAGGTYEQYF | TGCGCCAGCACCATCGACGCGGGAGGAACCTACGAGCAGTACTTC
- | - | TRBJ2-5 | TRBV28 | CASRPGLVQETQYF | TGTGCCAGCAGGCCTGGACTGGTACAAGAGACCCAGTACTTC